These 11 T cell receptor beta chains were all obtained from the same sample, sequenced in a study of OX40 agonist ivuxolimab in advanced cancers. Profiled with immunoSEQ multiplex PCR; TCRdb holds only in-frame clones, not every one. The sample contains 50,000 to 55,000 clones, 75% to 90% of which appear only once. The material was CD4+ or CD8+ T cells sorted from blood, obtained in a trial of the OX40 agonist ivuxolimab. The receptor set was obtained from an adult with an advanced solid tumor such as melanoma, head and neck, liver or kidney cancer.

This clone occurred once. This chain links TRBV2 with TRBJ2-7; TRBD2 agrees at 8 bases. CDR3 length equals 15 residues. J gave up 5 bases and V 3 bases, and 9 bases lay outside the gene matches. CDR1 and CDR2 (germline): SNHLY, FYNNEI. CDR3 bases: TGTGCCAGCAGTGACCCCGGACTAGCACTCAACGAGCAGTACTTC. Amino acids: CASSDPGLALNEQYF.

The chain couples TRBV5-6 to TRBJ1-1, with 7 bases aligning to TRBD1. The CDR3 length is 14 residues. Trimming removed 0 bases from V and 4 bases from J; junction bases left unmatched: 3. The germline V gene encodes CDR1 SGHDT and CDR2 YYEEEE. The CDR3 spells CASSLGQGVTEAFF. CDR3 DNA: TGTGCCAGCAGCTTGGGGCAGGGGGTCACTGAAGCTTTCTTT.

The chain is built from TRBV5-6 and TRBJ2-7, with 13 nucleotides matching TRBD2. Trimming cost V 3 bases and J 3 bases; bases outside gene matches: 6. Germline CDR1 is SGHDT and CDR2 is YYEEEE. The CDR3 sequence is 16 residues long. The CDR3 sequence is CASSSGLAGDFYEQYF. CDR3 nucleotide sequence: TGTGCCAGCAGCTCAGGACTAGCGGGGGACTTCTACGAGCAGTACTTC. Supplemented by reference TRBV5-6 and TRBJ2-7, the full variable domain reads DAGVTQSPTHLIKTRGQQVTLRCSPKSGHDTVSWYQQALGQGPQFIFQYYEEEERQRGNFPDRFSGHQFPNYSSELNVNALLLGDSALYLCASSSGLAGDFYEQYFGPGTRLTVT.

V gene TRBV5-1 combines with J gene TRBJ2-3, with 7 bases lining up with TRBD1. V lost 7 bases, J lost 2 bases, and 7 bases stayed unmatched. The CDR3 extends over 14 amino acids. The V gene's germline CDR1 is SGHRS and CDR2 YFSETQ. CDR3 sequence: CASQPGQSTDTQYF. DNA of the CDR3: TGCGCCAGCCAACCGGGACAGTCCACAGATACGCAGTATTTT.

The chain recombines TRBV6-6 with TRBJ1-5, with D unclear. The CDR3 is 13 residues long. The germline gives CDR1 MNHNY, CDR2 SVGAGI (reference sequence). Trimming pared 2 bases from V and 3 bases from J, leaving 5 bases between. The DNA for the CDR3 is TGTGCCAGCAGTTACCGGCTCAATCAGCCCCAGCATTTT. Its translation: CASSYRLNQPQHF.

The CDR3 sequence: CASSYSRASVGNTIYF. CDR3 nucleotides: TGTGCCAGCAGTTACTCGCGGGCCAGCGTTGGAAACACCATATATTTT. The J gene is TRBJ1-3, the V gene TRBV6-5, with no clear D. The CDR3 consists of 16 residues. Germline assignment: CDR1 MNHEY and CDR2 SVGAGI. The V end was cut by 0 bases, the J end by 3 bases, with 12 bases between.

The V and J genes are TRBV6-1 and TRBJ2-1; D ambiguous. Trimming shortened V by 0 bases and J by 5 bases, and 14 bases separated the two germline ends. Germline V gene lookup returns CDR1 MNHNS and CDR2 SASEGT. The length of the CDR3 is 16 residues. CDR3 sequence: CASSEALLGRNNEQFF. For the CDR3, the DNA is TGTGCCAGCAGTGAAGCGCTTCTGGGCCGAAACAATGAGCAGTTCTTC.

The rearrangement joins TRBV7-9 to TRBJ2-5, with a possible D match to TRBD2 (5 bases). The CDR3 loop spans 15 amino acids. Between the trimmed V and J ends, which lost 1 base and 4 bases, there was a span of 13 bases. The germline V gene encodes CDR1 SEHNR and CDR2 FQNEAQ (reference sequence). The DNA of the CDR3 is TGTGCCAGCAGCTTAGTTGGAGGTCCCCCAGAGACCCAGTACTTC. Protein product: CASSLVGGPPETQYF.

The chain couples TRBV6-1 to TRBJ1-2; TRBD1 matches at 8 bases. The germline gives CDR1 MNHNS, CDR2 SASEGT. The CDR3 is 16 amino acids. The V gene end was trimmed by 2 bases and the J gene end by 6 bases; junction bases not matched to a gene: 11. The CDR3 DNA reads TGTGCCAGCAGTGAATCTGGTGGCAGGGGGCGAAATGGCTACACCTTC. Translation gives CASSESGGRGRNGYTF.

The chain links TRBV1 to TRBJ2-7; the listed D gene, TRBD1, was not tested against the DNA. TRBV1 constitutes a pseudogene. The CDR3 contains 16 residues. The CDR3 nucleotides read TGCACCAGCAGCCAAAACTCCGGGACAGGGACCTACGAGCAGTACTTC. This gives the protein CTSSQNSGTGTYEQYF.

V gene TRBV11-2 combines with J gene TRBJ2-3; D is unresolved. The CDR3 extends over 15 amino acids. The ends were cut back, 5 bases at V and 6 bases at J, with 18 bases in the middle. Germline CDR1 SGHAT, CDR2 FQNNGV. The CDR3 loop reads CASSPSSGRADTQYF. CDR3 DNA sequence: TGTGCCAGCAGCCCCAGTTCAGGCAGAGCGGATACGCAGTATTTT.